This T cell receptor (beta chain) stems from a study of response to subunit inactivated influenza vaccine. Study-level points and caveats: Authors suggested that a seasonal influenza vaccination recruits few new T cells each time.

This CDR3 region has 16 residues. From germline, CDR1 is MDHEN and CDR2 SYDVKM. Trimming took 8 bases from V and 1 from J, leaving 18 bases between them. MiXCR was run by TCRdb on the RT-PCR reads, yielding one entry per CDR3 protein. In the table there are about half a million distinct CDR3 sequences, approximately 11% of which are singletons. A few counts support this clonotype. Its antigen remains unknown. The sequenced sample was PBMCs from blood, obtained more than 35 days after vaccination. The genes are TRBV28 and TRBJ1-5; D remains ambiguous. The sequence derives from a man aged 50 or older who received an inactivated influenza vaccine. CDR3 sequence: CASPPRKGRSNQPQHF. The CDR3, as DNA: TGTGCCAGCCCTCCTCGGAAGGGAAGGAGCAATCAGCCCCAGCATTTT.